These 26 T cell receptor beta chains originate from one sample sequenced in a study of response to subunit inactivated influenza vaccine. TCRdb re-called the RT-PCR reads with MiXCR, one entry per CDR3 protein. The sample contains about 830,000 distinct CDR3 sequences, around 20% of which appear only once. The starting material was PBMCs from blood, obtained roughly 5 days after vaccination. These receptors all stem from a man over 45 who received an inactivated influenza vaccine.

The chain combines TRBV29-1 with TRBJ2-3; the match to TRBD1 covers 9 bases. CDR3 length: 18 amino acids. V gave up 4 bases and J gave up 0 bases; unmatched junction bases: 14. Germline V lookup: CDR1 SQVTM, CDR2 ANQGSEA. CDR3 residues: CSVGLLGQGFRSTDTQYF. The DNA of the CDR3 is TGCAGCGTTGGATTATTGGGACAGGGATTTAGGAGCACAGATACGCAGTATTTT.

This chain connects TRBV30 to TRBJ2-5, with a possible D match to TRBD1 (5 bases). V was trimmed by 5 bases and J by 1 base, leaving 14 bases between them. This CDR3 is built from 14 residues. The germline V gene has CDR1 GTSNPN and CDR2 SVGIG (reference sequence). This CDR3 is CAWGRQTFQETQYF. The CDR3 coding sequence is TGTGCCTGGGGCAGACAGACCTTCCAAGAGACCCAGTACTTC.

This rearrangement joins TRBV5-5 to TRBJ2-1; D remains ambiguous. The CDR3 has 17 amino acids. Deletions cut 3 bases from V and 0 bases from J, with 16 bases between. CDR1 is SGHKS, CDR2 YYEKEE, per germline (reference sequence). CDR3 amino acids: CASSWARGGSSYNEQFF. CDR3 sequence (DNA): TGTGCCAGCAGCTGGGCCAGAGGCGGCAGCTCCTACAATGAGCAGTTCTTC.

The rearrangement links TRBV20-1 to TRBJ2-3; TRBD2 is a possible D gene (6 bases). This CDR3 has 16 amino acids. Germline CDR1 reads DFQATT; CDR2 reads SNEGSKA (reference sequence). Trimming took 7 bases from V and 5 from J, leaving 25 bases between them. As DNA, the CDR3 is TGCAGTGTTATAGGGCTAGCGAGAGGGTTGGGAGATACGCAGTATTTT. It specifies CSVIGLARGLGDTQYF.

The chain combines TRBV12-3 or TRBV12-4 with TRBJ2-3; D might be TRBD1 or TRBD2, each matching 6 bases. This CDR3 spans 12 amino acids. V was pared by 1 base and J by 10 bases, with 9 bases between. The CDR3 region is CASSLVGGPQYF. The CDR3 DNA is TGTGCCAGCAGTTTAGTCGGGGGCCCGCAGTATTTT.

The rearrangement uses TRBV6-2 or TRBV6-3 and TRBJ2-1; possibly TRBD2 for D (7 bases). V shed 1 base and J shed 8 bases, with 21 bases lying between them. Germline V lookup: CDR1 MNHEY, CDR2 SVGEGT. This CDR3 contains 17 residues. In nucleotides, the CDR3 is TGTGCCAGCAGTTACTTCGGTGGGGGGGCAGGTTTGGATGAGCAGTTCTTC. Amino acid sequence: CASSYFGGGAGLDEQFF.

This chain joins TRBV29-1 and TRBJ1-1; unclear D gene. V was cut by 0 bases and J by 4 bases, with 15 bases left in between. The CDR3 length is 15 residues. Germline V gene lookup returns CDR1 SQVTM and CDR2 ANQGSEA. As DNA, the CDR3 is TGCAGCGTTGAAGAAGACGGGGTGAGGAGCACTGAAGCTTTCTTT. Encoded protein: CSVEEDGVRSTEAFF.

This clonotype was detected a few times. The CDR3 DNA follows: TGTGCCAGCAGCTCGATGGATACGCAGTATTTT. It encodes CASSSMDTQYF. The J gene is TRBJ2-3, the V gene TRBV5-6; D unclear. CDR3 length: 11 residues. Germline CDR1 SGHDT, CDR2 YYEEEE. V was cut by 3 bases and J by 6 bases, with 5 bases left in between.

J is TRBJ1-1 and V is TRBV5-1; D not certain. Germline V gene lookup returns CDR1 SGHRS and CDR2 YFSETQ. This CDR3 has 15 residues. Trimming took off 4 bases at V and 2 bases at J, with 15 bases between the two ends. The CDR3 protein is CASSQGPSENTEAFF. In nucleotides, the CDR3 is TGCGCCAGCAGCCAAGGACCGAGTGAAAACACTGAAGCTTTCTTT. Combining the CDR3 with reference TRBV5-1 and TRBJ1-1 gives the whole variable domain KAGVTQTPRYLIKTRGQQVTLSCSPISGHRSVSWYQQTPGQGLQFLFEYFSETQRNKGNFPGRFSGRQFSNSRSEMNVSTLELGDSALYLCASSQGPSENTEAFFGQGTRLTVV.

The gene calls are TRBV7-2 and TRBJ2-7; 7 positions agree with TRBD2. Germline lookup yields CDR1 SGHTA and CDR2 FQGNSA. V was pared by 5 bases and J by 2 bases, with 12 bases of the junction left unmatched. This CDR3 comprises 16 residues. CDR3: CASSPNGASGAYEQYF. In DNA form, the CDR3 reads TGTGCCAGCAGCCCCAATGGGGCTAGCGGAGCCTACGAGCAGTACTTC.

The chain recombines TRBV6-5 with TRBJ2-7, with D possibly being TRBD2 (5 bases). There are 15 residues in the CDR3. CDR1 and CDR2 (germline): MNHEY, SVGAGI. The V gene lost 4 bases and the J gene lost 1 base, with 14 bases spanning the gap. CDR3 region: CASSSWTWRSYEQYF. The CDR3 coding sequence is TGTGCCAGCAGTTCCTGGACGTGGAGGTCCTACGAGCAGTACTTC.

The V and J genes are TRBV12-3 or TRBV12-4 and TRBJ2-2; 11 bases agree with TRBD2. V trimming: 8 bases; J trimming: 0 bases; junction bases outside the gene matches: 8. There are 17 residues in the CDR3. The CDR3: CASHLGTSGSNTGELFF. As DNA, the CDR3 is TGTGCCAGCCACCTCGGGACTAGCGGTTCGAACACCGGGGAGCTGTTTTTT.

This clonotype occurred a few times. The chain combines TRBV28 with TRBJ2-2, with no clear D. V was clipped by 2 bases and J by 0 bases, with 16 bases between them. Germline lookup yields CDR1 MDHEN and CDR2 SYDVKM. The CDR3 covers 18 residues. The CDR3 here is CASSLHPPGSTNTGELFF. CDR3 bases: TGTGCCAGCAGTTTACACCCCCCCGGCAGCACGAACACCGGGGAGCTGTTTTTT.

This clonotype appeared a few times. The V call is TRBV5-1, the J call TRBJ2-1, with TRBD2 matching 9 bases. V trimming: 1 base; J trimming: 6 bases; junction bases outside the gene matches: 14. The CDR3 is 18 residues long. Per the germline V gene, CDR1 is SGHRS and CDR2 is YFSETQ. The CDR3 reads CASSLFAGGGVVVNEQFF. The CDR3 coding sequence is TGCGCCAGCAGCTTGTTTGCGGGAGGGGGTGTGGTCGTCAATGAGCAGTTCTTC.

The chain combines TRBV12-3 or TRBV12-4 with TRBJ2-7; 9 bases fit TRBD1. This CDR3 spans 16 amino acids. V dropped 6 bases and J dropped 0; count of bases not matched to a gene: 9. The CDR3 bases are TGTGCCAGCAGGCCAAAAACAGGGGGCGGCTCCTACGAGCAGTACTTC. Translating it yields CASRPKTGGGSYEQYF.

This clonotype was counted many times. The chain has TRBV29-1 and TRBJ2-1; 8 nucleotides line up with TRBD2. V trimming: 0 bases; J trimming: 1 base; junction bases outside the gene matches: 5. The length of the CDR3 is 16 residues. Germline CDR1 is SQVTM and CDR2 is ANQGSEA. DNA for the CDR3: TGCAGCGTTGAAGATCGGGGGGGGGAATCCTACAATGAGCAGTTCTTC. Amino acid sequence: CSVEDRGGESYNEQFF.

The rearrangement joins TRBV29-1 to TRBJ2-7; the D is unclear. The CDR3 is made up of 13 amino acids. The ends were cut back, 1 base at V and 3 bases at J, with 10 bases in the middle. Germline V gene data show CDR1 as SQVTM and CDR2 as ANQGSEA. DNA for the CDR3: TGCAGCGTTGAAGTATCGGAACACTACGAGCAGTACTTC. Amino acid sequence: CSVEVSEHYEQYF.

V and J are TRBV12-5 and TRBJ2-1; 8 nucleotides match TRBD2. CDR3 length equals 13 residues. The V segment lost 7 bases and the J segment 8 bases; nucleotides outside the gene matches: 7. The germline V gene encodes CDR1 LGHNT and CDR2 FRNRAP. CDR3 nucleotide sequence: TGTGCTAGTGCCACCGGGGGGGCGTATGAGCAGTTCTTC. This translates into CASATGGAYEQFF.

This chain links TRBV27 with TRBJ2-7; 10 positions agree with TRBD1. Unmatched junction bases numbered 5, after V lost 5 bases and J lost 4 bases. CDR3 length equals 14 residues. Germline lookup yields CDR1 MNHEY and CDR2 SMNVEV (reference sequence). CDR3 loop: CASSARDRGYEQYF. Written as DNA, the CDR3 is TGTGCCAGCAGTGCCCGGGACAGGGGTTACGAGCAGTACTTC.

This clonotype has more than one count but fewer than ten. The CDR3 coding sequence is TGTGCCAGCAGTTACTCGGCAGGCCAGAATGAAAAACTGTTTTTT. Encoded protein: CASSYSAGQNEKLFF. V usage is TRBV6-5 and J usage is TRBJ1-4; D remains unclear. Trimming stripped 0 bases from V and 5 bases from J, with 10 bases between. CDR1 is MNHEY and CDR2 is SVGAGI in the germline V gene. The CDR3 spans 15 residues.

This clonotype was recorded many times. This sequence joins TRBV12-3 or TRBV12-4 and TRBJ2-1, with 7 bases matching TRBD2. V lost 3 bases, J lost 8 bases, and 7 bases stayed unmatched. This CDR3 comprises 14 residues. CDR3 nucleotide sequence: TGTGCCAGCAGTTTGGGGGGAGGGTCAGATGAGCAGTTCTTC. Translated, it gives CASSLGGGSDEQFF.

J is TRBJ1-2 and V is TRBV3-1; TRBD1 aligns across 8 bases. Unmatched junction bases numbered 5, after V lost 1 base and J lost 4 bases. CDR1 and CDR2 from the germline V gene are LGHDT and YNNKEL (reference sequence). The CDR3 loop spans 15 amino acids. CDR3 sequence reads: CASSQAGQGAYGYTF. DNA of the CDR3: TGTGCCAGCAGCCAAGCAGGCCAGGGGGCCTATGGCTACACCTTC.

This clonotype occurred a few times. The rearrangement joins TRBV5-1 to TRBJ2-5; D gene ambiguous. CDR3 size: 14 residues. V lost 3 bases and J 3 bases, leaving 12 bases between the germline ends. Germline V gene sequence: CDR1 SGHRS, CDR2 YFSETQ. CDR3 in amino acids: CASSSPGSEETQYF. As DNA, the CDR3 is TGCGCCAGCAGCTCACCGGGTTCGGAAGAGACCCAGTACTTC.

Details on this clonotype: This may be a read error, as it is one base from a much larger clone. V is TRBV20-1 and J is TRBJ2-1; 12 positions agree with TRBD2. The CDR3 contains 16 residues. Germline assignment: CDR1 DFQATT and CDR2 SNEGSKA (reference sequence). The J segment lost 0 bases and the V segment lost 1 base, leaving 1 base of the junction unmatched. The CDR3 sequence is CSARGTSGDSYNEQFF. The DNA of the CDR3 is TGCAGTGCTAGAGGGACTAGCGGGGACTCCTACAATGAGCAGTTCTTC.

The table lists this clonotype with a few counts. The chain has TRBV5-1 and TRBJ2-2, with 8 nucleotides matching TRBD2. Trimming cost V 4 bases and J 6 bases; bases outside gene matches: 11. This CDR3 comprises 16 residues. Per the germline V gene, CDR1 is SGHRS and CDR2 is YFSETQ. The CDR3 DNA reads TGCGCCAGCAGCCCTCAAGCGGGGGCGGTCGCCGGGGAGCTGTTTTTT. Translating it yields CASSPQAGAVAGELFF.

The chain combines TRBV29-1 with TRBJ1-2; 8 bases fit TRBD1. V gave up 7 bases and J gave up 9 bases; unmatched junction bases: 13. The CDR3 contains 13 residues. Looked up from germline, CDR1 is SQVTM and CDR2 is ANQGSEA. The CDR3 sequence: CSAGQGLADRYTF. CDR3 bases: TGCAGCGCTGGACAGGGTCTCGCGGATCGCTACACCTTC.